Here is one T cell receptor (beta chain) with its context. Given the absence of the conserved phenylalanine or tryptophan at the CDR3 end, a read error is likely. It is unclear where the CDR3 begins or ends on the DNA, so no DNA is shown, and the CDR3 is as TCRdb lists it. These data belong to a study of CD4 and CD8 cells across lung adenocarcinoma regions. Samples came from patients with localized non-small cell lung adenocarcinoma. Germline V lookup: CDR1 LNHNV, CDR2 YYDKDF (reference sequence). The CDR3 length equals 19 residues, ends included. TCRdb redid the calling of the PCR reads with MiXCR, one entry per CDR3 protein. The repertoire has about 3,700 distinct CDR3 sequences, around 60% of them found once; the top ten carry around a fifth.

The chain combines TRBV15 with TRBJ2-3; TRBD1, the D gene given by the table, was not confirmed from the DNA. This clonotype was sampled from a male donor with lung adenocarcinoma. The CD4 and CD8 labels of this study may be unreliable. Sequencing was done on a sample of CD4+ T cells from the margin of a lung tumor. CDR3 amino acids: CATTPGIFVFLVGTGFHHV.